The 15 T cell receptor beta chains in this list originate from one sample, sequenced in a study of T cell changes during pregnancy in multiple sclerosis. Sequencing used immunoSEQ multiplex PCR; TCRdb keeps in-frame clones, though not all of them. Here the sample spans around 41,000 clones, around 93% being singletons. Here the sequenced sample was CD4+ T cells from peripheral blood mononuclear cells, taken in the third trimester of pregnancy. Receptor source: a female donor in good health, enrolled as a control in a pregnancy study.

With regard to this clone: One end of the junction varies from germline; a read error may be responsible. The chain joins TRBV7-7 to TRBJ2-3; TRBD1 is a possible D gene (6 bases). The CDR3 is 13 residues long. Germline lookup yields CDR1 SSHAT and CDR2 FNYEAQ (reference sequence). The CDR3 bases are TGTGCTAGCAGCCAAACAGGGCCAGATACGCAGTATTTT. It is translated as CASSQTGPDTQYF.

The chain recombines TRBV9 with TRBJ1-2; TRBD1 is a possible D gene (6 bases). This CDR3 has 16 residues. V lost 6 bases and J lost 0, with 18 bases in between. CDR1 SGDLS and CDR2 YYNGEE come from the germline V gene. CDR3 DNA sequence: TGTGCCAGCACGCGGGGGGGCACGAAAACTAACTATGGCTACACCTTC. It encodes CASTRGGTKTNYGYTF.

This clone was found a few times. The rearrangement uses TRBV6-5 and TRBJ1-1; D is unresolved. CDR1 is MNHEY, CDR2 SVGAGI, per germline. The CDR3 covers 13 residues. V lost 2 bases, J lost 6 bases, and 10 bases lay in between. The chain's CDR3 is CASSYTTAAEAFF. CDR3 nucleotides: TGTGCCAGCAGTTACACAACCGCCGCTGAAGCTTTCTTT.

This clone occurred once. The V gene is TRBV5-1, the J gene TRBJ2-7, with D uncertain. The CDR3 extends over 13 amino acids. V was cut by 5 bases and J by 2 bases, with 11 bases left in between. From germline, CDR1 is SGHRS and CDR2 YFSETQ. The CDR3 region is CASSVGRTYEQYF. The CDR3 region has the DNA TGCGCCAGCAGTGTGGGCCGGACCTACGAGCAGTACTTC.

The V gene is TRBV27, the J gene TRBJ1-4, with D possibly being TRBD1 (5 bases). Germline values: CDR1 MNHEY, CDR2 SMNVEV (reference sequence). CDR3 length: 14 amino acids. V was trimmed by 8 bases and J by 4 bases, leaving 14 bases between them. CDR3 protein: CASRRGSINEKLFF. CDR3 DNA: TGTGCCAGCCGAAGGGGAAGCATTAATGAAAAACTGTTTTTT. Complete variable domain (other parts from reference TRBV27 and TRBJ1-4): EAQVTQNPRYLITVTGKKLTVTCSQNMNHEYMSWYRQDPGLGLRQIYYSMNVEVTDKGDVPEGYKVSRKEKRNFPLILESPSPNQTSLYFCASRRGSINEKLFFGSGTQLSVL.

The CDR3 loop reads CASKNPGTTPGETQYF. CDR3 DNA: TGTGCCAGCAAAAATCCCGGGACAACACCTGGAGAGACCCAGTACTTC. The chain couples TRBV6-7 to TRBJ2-5; perhaps TRBD1 as D (6 bases). TRBV6-7 is sorted into the ORF group, with uncertain function. Trimming removed 7 bases at V and 4 bases at J, with 22 bases between. This CDR3 contains 16 residues.

J is TRBJ1-2 and V is TRBV6-6; D unclear. Germline V gives CDR1 MNHNY, CDR2 SVGAGI (reference sequence). With 0 bases removed from V and 8 bases from J, the gap between germline ends came to 16 bases. CDR3 length equals 15 residues. The CDR3 reads CASSYSQWSQTGYTF. As DNA, the CDR3 is TGTGCCAGCAGTTACTCACAGTGGTCTCAAACCGGCTACACCTTC.

The chain combines TRBV10-1 with TRBJ2-7; 9 bases fit TRBD1. J lost 2 bases, V lost 5 bases, and 7 bases had no gene match. This CDR3 spans 15 amino acids. Germline V gives CDR1 WNHNN, CDR2 SYGVQD (reference sequence). CDR3 protein: CASSTGTGTPYEQYF. CDR3 DNA sequence: TGCGCCAGCAGTACCGGGACAGGGACCCCCTACGAGCAGTACTTC.

This chain joins TRBV5-1 and TRBJ1-3, with 7 bases aligning to TRBD1. The V gene's germline CDR1 is SGHRS and CDR2 YFSETQ. The CDR3 covers 15 residues. With V trimmed by 5 bases and J by 3 bases, 8 bases remained unmatched. As DNA, the CDR3 is TGCGCCAGCAGGTCGGACAGGCAAGGTGGAAACACCATATATTTT. Residues: CASRSDRQGGNTIYF.

The chain links TRBV5-6 to TRBJ2-5, with D unresolved. Germline V lookup: CDR1 SGHDT, CDR2 YYEEEE. The germline V and J ends were trimmed by 0 bases and 6 bases, with 15 bases remaining between them. CDR3 length: 15 residues. The CDR3 DNA is TGTGCCAGCAGCTTGGGGGCACTCACCAAGAAGACCCAGTACTTC. Protein product: CASSLGALTKKTQYF.

The CDR3 loop reads CASSQGLAAVSYNEQFF. Here the CDR3 DNA reads TGTGCCAGCAGCCAAGGCCTAGCGGCAGTCTCCTACAATGAGCAGTTCTTC. The chain combines TRBV4-2 with TRBJ2-1, with 7 nucleotides matching TRBD2. CDR1 is LGHNA, CDR2 YNFKEQ, per germline. The junction had 6 bases not matched to a gene; V was cut back by 1 base and J by 0 bases. The CDR3 extends over 17 amino acids.

This chain connects TRBV10-2 to TRBJ2-2; 13 bases agree with TRBD2. Germline CDR1 WSHSY, CDR2 SAAADI. V lost 8 bases to trimming and J lost 7 bases; unmatched junction nucleotides: 13. The CDR3 spans 17 residues. CDR3 in amino acids: CASRSGPGLAGYGELFF. The CDR3 DNA reads TGCGCCAGCCGCTCGGGACCGGGACTAGCGGGGTACGGGGAGCTGTTTTTT.

This clone was picked up a small number of times. The chain recombines TRBV5-6 with TRBJ2-7, with no clear D. V dropped 4 bases and J dropped 0 bases, with 5 bases sitting between them. The CDR3 totals 12 residues. The germline CDR1 and CDR2 sequences are SGHDT and YYEEEE. The CDR3 nucleotides read TGTGCCAGCAGCCTGAGCTCCTACGAGCAGTACTTC. Its translation: CASSLSSYEQYF. The full variable domain, its missing parts supplied by reference TRBV5-6 and TRBJ2-7, is DAGVTQSPTHLIKTRGQQVTLRCSPKSGHDTVSWYQQALGQGPQFIFQYYEEEERQRGNFPDRFSGHQFPNYSSELNVNALLLGDSALYLCASSLSSYEQYFGPGTRLTVT.

The V call is TRBV10-3, the J call TRBJ2-7, with 14 nucleotides matching TRBD2. The V gene's germline CDR1 is ENHRY and CDR2 SYGVKD. The CDR3 consists of 18 residues. J lost 3 bases, V lost 6 bases, and 13 bases had no gene match. CDR3 coding DNA: TGTGCCATCAGGGGGACTAGCGGGAGAGAAGGCGGACTCTACGAGCAGTACTTC. Encoded protein: CAIRGTSGREGGLYEQYF.

The chain combines TRBV5-5 with TRBJ1-1, with D tentatively TRBD1 (5 bases). The CDR3 has 15 residues. Trimming cost V 4 bases and J 5 bases, with 18 bases left between them. Germline V gene sequence: CDR1 SGHKS, CDR2 YYEKEE (reference sequence). Written as DNA, the CDR3 is TGTGCCAGCAGCCACCGAGGGGAGGCGGGGACTGAAGCTTTCTTT. The encoded protein is CASSHRGEAGTEAFF.